This T cell receptor beta chain emerged from a study of T cell changes during pregnancy in multiple sclerosis. Germline CDR1 and CDR2: SEHNR and FQNEAQ (reference sequence). This CDR3 is 14 amino acids long. V lost 6 bases to trimming and J lost 1 base, with 10 bases between them. Assay used: immunoSEQ multiplex PCR; TCRdb lists only in-frame clones, some missing. The repertoire holds 50,000 or so clones, with about 89% as singletons. This chain joins TRBV7-9 and TRBJ2-1; D possibly corresponds to TRBD2 (6 bases). This clonotype was sampled from a female donor in good health, enrolled as a control in a pregnancy study. The material sequenced was CD4+ T cells from peripheral blood mononuclear cells, taken after pregnancy. The CDR3 protein is CASRPTSSYNEQFF. For the CDR3, the DNA is TGTGCCAGCAGGCCGACTAGTTCCTACAATGAGCAGTTCTTC. Variable domain in full (rest from reference TRBV7-9 and TRBJ2-1): DTGVSQNPRHKITKRGQNVTFRCDPISEHNRLYWYRQTLGQGPEFLTYFQNEAQLEKSRLLSDRFSAERPKGSFSTLEIQRTEQGDSAMYLCASRPTSSYNEQFFGPGTRLTVL.